Listed below are T cell receptor beta chains from one sample, sequenced in a study of shared clonotypes between healthy human individuals. Sequenced by immunoSEQ multiplex PCR; TCRdb stores in-frame clones only, minus some. The table records under 2.5 million clones, just under 95% of them present only once. Sequences were obtained from naive CD4+ T cells from PBMCs. All receptors come from a young man in good health. Some clones in this sample may be carry-over from other donors' samples. Each CDR3 is given with its conserved first and last residue. The D gene is left open where the match is weak. Rows may omit the clone size; those that give it use once, few, many or a size class.

>NA|17|TRBV15|TRBJ1-1|NA
CATSRGGYGELGTEAFF
TGTGCCACCAGCAGAGGCGGATACGGGGAATTGGGCACTGAAGCTTTCTTT
>NA|17|TRBV9|TRBJ1-3|NA
CASSVGLSEISGNTIYF
TGTGCCAGCAGCGTAGGGCTCTCTGAGATCTCTGGAAACACCATATATTTT
>NA|11|TRBV25-1|TRBJ2-4|NA
CASSVLAIQYF
TGTGCCAGCAGTGTCTTAGCCATTCAGTACTTC
>NA|14|TRBV27|TRBJ2-7|TRBD2
CASSLSAGAYEQYF
TGTGCCAGCAGTTTATCAGCGGGGGCCTACGAGCAGTACTTC
>NA|16|TRBV7-6|TRBJ2-7|TRBD2
CASSPKWREKHDEQYF
TGTGCCAGCAGTCCTAAGTGGCGGGAGAAGCACGACGAGCAGTACTTC
>NA|15|TRBV6-6|TRBJ2-5|TRBD2
CASSPLAGGRETQYF
TGTGCCAGCAGTCCCTTAGCGGGAGGTCGGGAGACCCAGTACTTC
>NA|16|TRBV10-1|TRBJ1-2|TRBD1
CASSESNEEGARGYTF
TGCGCCAGCAGTGAGTCGAACGAGGAGGGGGCGAGGGGCTACACCTTC
>NA|15|TRBV7-3|TRBJ2-1|NA
CASSGSGVTYNEQFF
TGTGCCAGCAGCGGGTCAGGGGTAACCTACAATGAGCAGTTCTTC
>NA|14|TRBV14|TRBJ2-7|TRBD2
CASSQSSGTYEQYF
TGTGCCAGCAGCCAATCTAGCGGGACTTACGAGCAGTACTTC
>NA|13|TRBV28|TRBJ1-1|NA
CASKWNTGTEAFF
TGTGCCAGCAAGTGGAACACAGGGACTGAAGCTTTCTTT
>NA|15|TRBV27|TRBJ2-6|NA
CASSLGPSGANVLTF
TGTGCCAGCAGTTTAGGGCCCTCTGGGGCCAACGTCCTGACTTTC
>NA|11|TRBV20-1|TRBJ2-1|NA
CSARTHNEQFF
TGCAGTGCTAGGACCCACAATGAGCAGTTCTTC
>NA|16|TRBV18|TRBJ1-3|NA
CASSPVSPDSGNTIYF
TGTGCCAGCTCACCTGTATCGCCAGACTCTGGAAACACCATATATTTT
>NA|15|TRBV28|TRBJ2-3|TRBD1
CASRTRDRVKDTQYF
TGTGCCAGCAGGACCCGGGACAGGGTGAAGGATACGCAGTATTTT
>once|17|TRBV28|TRBJ2-3|TRBD2
CASTRDYSNWSTDTQYF
TGTGCCAGCACCAGGGACTACTCTAATTGGAGCACAGATACGCAGTATTTT
>NA|15|TRBV5-1|TRBJ1-1|TRBD1
CASSLLGTGDTEAFF
TGCGCCAGCAGCTTGTTGGGAACAGGGGACACTGAAGCTTTCTTT
>once|17|TRBV4-1|TRBJ1-1|NA
CASSQVLLVRGNTEAFF
TGCGCCAGCAGCCAAGTACTCCTAGTACGGGGGAACACTGAAGCTTTCTTT
>NA|15|TRBV28|TRBJ2-4|TRBD2
CASSRPGGAKNIQYF
TGTGCCAGCAGTCGCCCCGGGGGGGCCAAAAACATTCAGTACTTC
>NA|12|TRBV7-2|TRBJ2-7|NA
CASSLAGVEQYF
TGTGCCAGCAGCTTAGCAGGTGTTGAGCAGTACTTC
>NA|15|TRBV28|TRBJ2-5|TRBD2
CASSFSSGRAETQYF
TGTGCCAGCAGTTTTTCTAGCGGGAGAGCAGAGACCCAGTACTTC
>NA|15|TRBV2|TRBJ2-1|TRBD2
CASSASGRFTNEQFF
TGTGCCAGCAGTGCCAGCGGGAGGTTCACCAATGAGCAGTTCTTC
>NA|13|TRBV6-1|TRBJ1-1|NA
CASSVPPRAEAFF
TGTGCCAGCAGTGTCCCCCCACGAGCTGAAGCTTTCTTT
>NA|16|TRBV5-4|TRBJ2-1|TRBD2
CASSLDTGLAGDEQFF
TGTGCCAGCAGCTTGGATACGGGACTAGCGGGTGATGAGCAGTTCTTC
>once|15|TRBV9|TRBJ2-1|NA
CASSTRGLSYNEQFF
TGTGCCAGCAGCACACGGGGACTCTCCTACAATGAGCAGTTCTTC
>NA|15|TRBV9|TRBJ2-5|NA
CASSPRLRERETQYF
TGTGCCAGCAGCCCCCGTCTTAGGGAGAGAGAGACCCAGTACTTC
>NA|17|TRBV2|TRBJ2-2|TRBD2
CASSATGLAANTGELFF
TGTGCCAGCAGTGCCACGGGACTAGCGGCGAACACCGGGGAGCTGTTTTTT
>NA|13|TRBV28|TRBJ1-4|NA
CASSVRPDEKLFF
TGTGCCAGCAGTGTACGTCCGGATGAAAAACTGTTTTTT
>NA|17|TRBV4-3|TRBJ2-2|NA
CASSPRGGLLLPGELFF
TGCGCCAGCAGCCCCCGAGGGGGGTTATTATTACCCGGGGAGCTGTTTTTT
>NA|13|TRBV7-2|TRBJ2-3|NA
CASSQGPGDTQYF
TGTGCCAGCAGCCAAGGGCCCGGGGATACGCAGTATTTT
>NA|14|TRBV6-5|TRBJ1-5|NA
CASSYSFRDQPQHF
TGTGCCAGCAGTTACTCATTCCGGGATCAGCCCCAGCATTTT
>NA|12|TRBV2|TRBJ2-5|NA
CASSRLGETQYF
TGTGCCAGCAGTCGACTAGGAGAGACCCAGTACTTC
>NA|13|TRBV2|TRBJ1-5|TRBD1
CASSEQGDQPQHF
TGTGCCAGCAGTGAACAGGGGGATCAGCCCCAGCATTTT
>NA|15|TRBV7-2|TRBJ2-2|TRBD1
CASSLNRGEAGELFF
TGTGCCAGCAGCTTAAACAGGGGGGAAGCCGGGGAGCTGTTTTTT
>NA|16|TRBV9|TRBJ2-3|TRBD2
CASSVDTSGVGGTQYF
TGTGCCAGCAGCGTAGATACTAGCGGGGTAGGCGGTACGCAGTATTTT
>NA|15|TRBV5-1|TRBJ2-7|NA
CASSVTGLSSYEQYF
TGCGCCAGCAGCGTAACGGGGCTAAGCTCCTACGAGCAGTACTTC
>NA|19|TRBV19|TRBJ1-1|NA
CASSPREPGHPDPNTEAFF
TGTGCCAGTAGTCCACGGGAACCGGGACACCCAGACCCTAACACTGAAGCTTTCTTT
>few|10|TRBV20-1|TRBJ1-1|NA
CSARNTEAFF
TGCAGTGCTAGAAACACTGAAGCTTTCTTT
>NA|19|TRBV28|TRBJ2-5|TRBD2
CASSRGLAGGLGGLETQYF
TGTGCCAGCAGCCGAGGACTAGCGGGAGGACTCGGGGGACTAGAGACCCAGTACTTC
>NA|19|TRBV5-1|TRBJ1-2|NA
CASSLRLRGTADDNYGYTF
TGCGCCAGCAGCTTGAGGTTGCGCGGCACGGCCGATGATAACTATGGCTACACCTTC
>NA|13|TRBV7-2|TRBJ1-2|NA
CASSFAGFDGYTF
TGTGCCAGCAGCTTCGCGGGGTTCGATGGCTACACCTTC
>NA|14|TRBV6-5|TRBJ2-7|TRBD1
CASPPGTGVSEQYF
TGTGCCAGTCCCCCCGGGACAGGTGTCTCCGAGCAGTACTTC
>NA|14|TRBV6-1|TRBJ2-1|TRBD1
CASSRDRVYDEQFF
TGTGCCAGCAGTCGGGACAGGGTGTACGATGAGCAGTTCTTC
>NA|13|TRBV14|TRBJ2-1|NA
CASSHGNNNEQFF
TGTGCCAGCAGCCATGGCAATAACAATGAGCAGTTCTTC
>NA|15|TRBV2|TRBJ2-7|TRBD2
CASRTGLAGVDEQYF
TGTGCCAGCAGGACGGGACTAGCGGGAGTGGACGAGCAGTACTTC
>NA|18|TRBV5-1|TRBJ1-2|NA
CASSLVQGIPLYRDGYTF
TGCGCCAGCAGCTTGGTACAGGGAATCCCCCTCTATCGGGATGGCTACACCTTC
>NA|15|TRBV5-4|TRBJ2-7|TRBD2
CASSTRTSGGYEQYF
TGTGCCAGCAGCACAAGGACTAGCGGGGGCTACGAGCAGTACTTC
>NA|14|TRBV2|TRBJ1-2|NA
CASSENRANYGYTF
TGTGCCAGCAGTGAAAACAGAGCTAACTATGGCTACACCTTC